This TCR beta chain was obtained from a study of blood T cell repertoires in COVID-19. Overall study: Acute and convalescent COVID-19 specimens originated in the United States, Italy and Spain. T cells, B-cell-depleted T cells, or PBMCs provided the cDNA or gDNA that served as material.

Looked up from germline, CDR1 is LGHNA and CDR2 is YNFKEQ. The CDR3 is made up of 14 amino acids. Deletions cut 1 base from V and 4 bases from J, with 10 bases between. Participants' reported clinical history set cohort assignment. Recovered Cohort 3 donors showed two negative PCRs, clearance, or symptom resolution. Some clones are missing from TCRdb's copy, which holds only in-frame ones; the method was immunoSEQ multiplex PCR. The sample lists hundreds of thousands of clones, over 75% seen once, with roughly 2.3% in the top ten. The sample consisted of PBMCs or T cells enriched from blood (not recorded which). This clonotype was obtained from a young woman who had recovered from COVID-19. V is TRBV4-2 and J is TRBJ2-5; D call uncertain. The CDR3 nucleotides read TGTGCCAGCAGCCAAGGGGCATCCCGAGAGACCCAGTACTTC. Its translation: CASSQGASRETQYF.